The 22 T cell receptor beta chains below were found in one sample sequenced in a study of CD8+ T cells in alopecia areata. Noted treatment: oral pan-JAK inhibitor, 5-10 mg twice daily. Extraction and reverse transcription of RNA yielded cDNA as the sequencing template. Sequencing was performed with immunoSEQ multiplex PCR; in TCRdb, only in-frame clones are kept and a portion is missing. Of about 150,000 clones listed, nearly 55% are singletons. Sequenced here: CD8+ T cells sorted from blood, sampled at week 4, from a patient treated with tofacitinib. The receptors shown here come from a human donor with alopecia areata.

CDR3 region: CASSRTGVSYEQYF. The CDR3, as DNA: TGCGCCAGCAGCCGGACAGGGGTCTCCTACGAGCAGTACTTC. V and J are TRBV5-1 and TRBJ2-7; 9 nucleotides match TRBD1. The CDR3 has 14 residues. CDR1 is SGHRS and CDR2 is YFSETQ in the germline V gene. Germline trimming cut 4 bases from V and 0 bases from J; bases unmatched to any gene: 2.

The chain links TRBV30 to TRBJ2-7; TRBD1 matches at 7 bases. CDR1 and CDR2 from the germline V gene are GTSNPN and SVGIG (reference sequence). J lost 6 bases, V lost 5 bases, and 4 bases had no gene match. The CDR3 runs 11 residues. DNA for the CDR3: TGTGCCTGGGAGACAGGGATCGAGCAGTACTTC. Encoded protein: CAWETGIEQYF.

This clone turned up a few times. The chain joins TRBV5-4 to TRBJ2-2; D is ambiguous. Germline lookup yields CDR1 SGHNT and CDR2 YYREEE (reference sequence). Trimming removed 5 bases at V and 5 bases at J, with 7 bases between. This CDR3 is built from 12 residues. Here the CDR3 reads CASRAETGELFF. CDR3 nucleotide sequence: TGTGCCAGCAGGGCCGAGACCGGGGAGCTGTTTTTT.

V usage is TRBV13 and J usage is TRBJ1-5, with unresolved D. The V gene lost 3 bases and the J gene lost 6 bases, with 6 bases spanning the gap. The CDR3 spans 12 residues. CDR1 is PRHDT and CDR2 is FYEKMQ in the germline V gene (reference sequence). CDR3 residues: CASSFMGQPQHF. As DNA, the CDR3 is TGTGCCAGCAGCTTCATGGGTCAGCCCCAGCATTTT. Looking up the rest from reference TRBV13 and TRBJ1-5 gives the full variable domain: AAGVIQSPRHLIKEKRETATLKCYPIPRHDTVYWYQQGPGQDPQFLISFYEKMQSDKGSIPDRFSAQQFSDYHSELNMSSLELGDSALYFCASSFMGQPQHFGDGTRLSIL.

CDR3 in amino acids: CASSQEVAGGSYEQYF. In DNA form, the CDR3 reads TGCGCCAGCAGCCAAGAAGTAGCGGGGGGGTCCTACGAGCAGTACTTC. The V call is TRBV4-1, the J call TRBJ2-7, with 11 positions matching TRBD2. Losses at the gene ends were 0 bases for V and 1 base for J; bases not matched to a gene: 2. Per germline, CDR1 MGHRA and CDR2 YSYEKL. The CDR3 extends over 16 amino acids.

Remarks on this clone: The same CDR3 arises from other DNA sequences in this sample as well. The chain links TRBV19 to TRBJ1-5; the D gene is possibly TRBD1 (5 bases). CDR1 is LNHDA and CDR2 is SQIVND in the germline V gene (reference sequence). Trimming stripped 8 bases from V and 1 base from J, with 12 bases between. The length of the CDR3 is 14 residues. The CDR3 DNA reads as TGTGCCAGTTCAGTCAGGGACAGCAATCAGCCCCAGCATTTT. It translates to CASSVRDSNQPQHF.

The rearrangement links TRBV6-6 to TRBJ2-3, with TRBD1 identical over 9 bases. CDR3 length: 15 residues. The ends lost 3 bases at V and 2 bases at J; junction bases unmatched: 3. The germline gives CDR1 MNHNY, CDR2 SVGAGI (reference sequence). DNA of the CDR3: TGTGCCAGCAGTTATTGGGACAGGGCCACAGATACGCAGTATTTT. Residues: CASSYWDRATDTQYF.

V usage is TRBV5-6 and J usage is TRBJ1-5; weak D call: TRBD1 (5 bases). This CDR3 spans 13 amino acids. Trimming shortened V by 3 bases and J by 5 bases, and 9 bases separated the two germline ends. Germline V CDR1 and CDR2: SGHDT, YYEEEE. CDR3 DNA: TGTGCCAGCAGCTACCAGGGTTATCAGCCCCAGCATTTT. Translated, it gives CASSYQGYQPQHF.

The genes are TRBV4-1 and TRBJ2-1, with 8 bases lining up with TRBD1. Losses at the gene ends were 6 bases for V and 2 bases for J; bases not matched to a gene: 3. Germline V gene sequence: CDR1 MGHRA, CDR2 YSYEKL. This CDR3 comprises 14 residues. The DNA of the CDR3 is TGCGCCAGCAGGGGGACAGGAGCCTACAATGAGCAGTTCTTC. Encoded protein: CASRGTGAYNEQFF.

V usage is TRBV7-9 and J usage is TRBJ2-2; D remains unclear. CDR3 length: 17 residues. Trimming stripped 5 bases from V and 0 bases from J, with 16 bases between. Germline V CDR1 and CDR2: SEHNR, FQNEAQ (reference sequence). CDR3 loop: CASSPADRVANTGELFF. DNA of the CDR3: TGTGCCAGCAGCCCCGCTGACCGGGTCGCGAACACCGGGGAGCTGTTTTTT.

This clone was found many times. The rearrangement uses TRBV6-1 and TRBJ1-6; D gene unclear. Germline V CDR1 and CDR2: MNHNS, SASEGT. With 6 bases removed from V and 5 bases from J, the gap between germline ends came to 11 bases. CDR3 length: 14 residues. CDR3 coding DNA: TGTGCCAGCAGACCAGGTCCGGATAATTCACCCCTCCACTTT. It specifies CASRPGPDNSPLHF.

This CDR3 is CAWRSRDRGVYEQYF. The DNA for the CDR3 is TGTGCCTGGAGGTCCCGGGACAGGGGCGTCTACGAGCAGTACTTC. V is TRBV30 and J is TRBJ2-7; 10 bases line up with TRBD1. Germline lookup yields CDR1 GTSNPN and CDR2 SVGIG (reference sequence). The CDR3 is 15 residues long. Losses at the gene ends were 3 bases for V and 3 bases for J; bases not matched to a gene: 8.

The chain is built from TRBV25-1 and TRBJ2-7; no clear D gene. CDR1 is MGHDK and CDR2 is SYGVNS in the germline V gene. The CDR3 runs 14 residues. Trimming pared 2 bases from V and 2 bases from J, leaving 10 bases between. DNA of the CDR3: TGTGCCAGCAGTGAACCGCACCCAGCCTACGAGCAGTACTTC. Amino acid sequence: CASSEPHPAYEQYF.

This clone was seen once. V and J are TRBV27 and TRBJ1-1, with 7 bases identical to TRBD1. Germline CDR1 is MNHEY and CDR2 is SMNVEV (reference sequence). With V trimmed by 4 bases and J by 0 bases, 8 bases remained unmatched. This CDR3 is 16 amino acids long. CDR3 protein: CASSSSQGEVNTEAFF. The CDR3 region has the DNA TGTGCCAGCAGTTCGTCTCAGGGGGAGGTGAACACTGAAGCTTTCTTT.

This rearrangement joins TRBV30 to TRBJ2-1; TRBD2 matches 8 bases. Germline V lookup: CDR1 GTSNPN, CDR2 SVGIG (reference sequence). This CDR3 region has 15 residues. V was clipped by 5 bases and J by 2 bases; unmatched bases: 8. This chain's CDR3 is CAWEPETSAYNEQFF. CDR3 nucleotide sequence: TGTGCCTGGGAGCCGGAGACTAGCGCCTACAATGAGCAGTTCTTC.

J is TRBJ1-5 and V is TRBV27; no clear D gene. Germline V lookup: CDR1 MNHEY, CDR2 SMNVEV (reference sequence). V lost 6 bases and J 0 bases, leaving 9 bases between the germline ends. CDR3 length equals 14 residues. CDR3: CASSQRFSNQPQHF. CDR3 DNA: TGTGCCAGCAGCCAGCGGTTTAGCAATCAGCCCCAGCATTTT.

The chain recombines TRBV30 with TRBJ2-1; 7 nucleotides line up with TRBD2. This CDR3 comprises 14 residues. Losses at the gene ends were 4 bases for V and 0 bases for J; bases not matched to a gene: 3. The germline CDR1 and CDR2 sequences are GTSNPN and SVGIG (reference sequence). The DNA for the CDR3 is TGTGCCTGGAAAGAGCGGGACTCCTACAATGAGCAGTTCTTC. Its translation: CAWKERDSYNEQFF.

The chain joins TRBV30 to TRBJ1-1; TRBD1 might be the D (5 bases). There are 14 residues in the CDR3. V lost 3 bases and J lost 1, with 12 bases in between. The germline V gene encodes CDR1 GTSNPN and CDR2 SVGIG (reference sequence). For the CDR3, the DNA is TGTGCCTGGAGGCAGGGTAGGGGGAACACTGAAGCTTTCTTT. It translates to CAWRQGRGNTEAFF.

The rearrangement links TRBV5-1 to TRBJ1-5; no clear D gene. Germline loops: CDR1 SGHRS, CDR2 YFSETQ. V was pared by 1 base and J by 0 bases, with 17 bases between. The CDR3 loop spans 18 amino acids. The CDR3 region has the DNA TGCGCCAGCAGCTTGATGACGAAACTTTTACCTAGCAATCAGCCCCAGCATTTT. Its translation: CASSLMTKLLPSNQPQHF.

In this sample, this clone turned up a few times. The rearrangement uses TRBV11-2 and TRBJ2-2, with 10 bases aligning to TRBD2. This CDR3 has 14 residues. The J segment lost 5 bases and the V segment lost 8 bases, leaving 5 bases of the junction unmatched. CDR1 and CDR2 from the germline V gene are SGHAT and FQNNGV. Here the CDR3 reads CASGAGGETGELFF. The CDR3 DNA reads TGTGCCAGCGGAGCGGGGGGGGAAACCGGGGAGCTGTTTTTT.

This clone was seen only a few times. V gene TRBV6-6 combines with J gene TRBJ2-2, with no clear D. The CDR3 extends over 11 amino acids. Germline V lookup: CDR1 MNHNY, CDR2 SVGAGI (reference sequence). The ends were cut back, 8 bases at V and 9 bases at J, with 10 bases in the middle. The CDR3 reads CASGLSWELFF. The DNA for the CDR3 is TGTGCCAGCGGCTTGTCGTGGGAGCTGTTTTTT.

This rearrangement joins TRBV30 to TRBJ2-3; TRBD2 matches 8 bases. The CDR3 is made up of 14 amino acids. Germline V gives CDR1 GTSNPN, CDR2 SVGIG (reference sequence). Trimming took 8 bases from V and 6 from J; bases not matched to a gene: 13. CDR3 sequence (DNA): TGTGCCAGCCGGAAGCGGGGGCCCTCGGATACGCAGTATTTT. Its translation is CASRKRGPSDTQYF.